Sequencing of this T cell receptor (beta chain) was carried out in a study of response to subunit inactivated influenza vaccine. Study-wide findings and caveats: The authors put forward the suggestion that each seasonal influenza vaccination may bring in only a limited number of new T cells.

This CDR3 has 15 amino acids. Trimming removed 0 bases at V and 2 bases at J, with 11 bases between. CDR1 and CDR2 (germline): LGHNA, YNFKEQ. In its sample, this clonotype was seen a few times. Its antigen is undetermined. In TCRdb, the RT-PCR reads were re-called with MiXCR into one record per CDR3 protein. The sample holds around 580,000 distinct CDR3 sequences; about an eighth are singletons and the top ten take 10%. The receptor was isolated from a man over 45 who received an inactivated influenza vaccine. The source material was PBMCs from blood, sampled on the day of vaccination. The V and J genes are TRBV4-2 and TRBJ2-7; no clear D. DNA of the CDR3: TGTGCCAGCAGCCAAGATAGGATCGGTCCCTACGAGCAGTACTTC. Translating it yields CASSQDRIGPYEQYF.